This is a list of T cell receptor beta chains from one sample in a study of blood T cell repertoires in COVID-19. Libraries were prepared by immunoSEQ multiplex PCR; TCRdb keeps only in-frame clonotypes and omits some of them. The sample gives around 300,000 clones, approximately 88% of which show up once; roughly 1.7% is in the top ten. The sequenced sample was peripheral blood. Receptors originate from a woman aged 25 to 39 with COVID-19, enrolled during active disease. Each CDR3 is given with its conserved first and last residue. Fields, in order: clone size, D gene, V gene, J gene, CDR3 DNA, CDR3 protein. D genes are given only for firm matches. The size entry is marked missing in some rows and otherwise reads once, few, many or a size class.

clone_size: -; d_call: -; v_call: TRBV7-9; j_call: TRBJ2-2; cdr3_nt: TGTGCCAGCAGCCCCCTTACCGGGGAGCTGTTTTTT; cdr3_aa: CASSPLTGELFF
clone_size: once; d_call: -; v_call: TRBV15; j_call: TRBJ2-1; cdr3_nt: TGTGCCACCAAAGGAGGGGCACGGGGGAATGAGCAGTTCTTC; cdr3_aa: CATKGGARGNEQFF
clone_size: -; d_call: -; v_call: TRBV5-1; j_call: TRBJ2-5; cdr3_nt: TGCGCCAGCAGCTTAACTAGCCCCCAAGAGACCCAGTACTTC; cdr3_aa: CASSLTSPQETQYF
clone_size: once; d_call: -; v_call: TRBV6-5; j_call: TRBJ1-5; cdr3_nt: TGTGCCAGCAAAGGACAAAAAAATCAGCCCCAGCATTTT; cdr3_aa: CASKGQKNQPQHF
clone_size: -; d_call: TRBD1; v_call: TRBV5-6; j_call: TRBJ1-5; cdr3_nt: TGTGCCAGCAGCTTGGCACAGGGGAATCAGCCCCAGCATTTT; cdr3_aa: CASSLAQGNQPQHF
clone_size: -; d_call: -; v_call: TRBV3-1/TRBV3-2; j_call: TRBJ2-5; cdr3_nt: TGTGCCAGCAGCCAACACTCCTCAGAGACCCAGTACTTC; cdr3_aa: CASSQHSSETQYF
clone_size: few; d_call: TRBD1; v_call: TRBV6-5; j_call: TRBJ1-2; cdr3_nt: TGTGCCAGCAGTTTAACCAGGGACAGCTATGGCTACACCTTC; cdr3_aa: CASSLTRDSYGYTF
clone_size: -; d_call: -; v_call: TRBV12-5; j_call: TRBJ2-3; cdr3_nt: TGTGCTAGTGGTTTCCCGTCCCCCACAGATACGCAGTATTTT; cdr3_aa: CASGFPSPTDTQYF
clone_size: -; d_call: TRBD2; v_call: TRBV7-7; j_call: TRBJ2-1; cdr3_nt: TGTGCCAGCAGCCCCATAGCGGGGGTGTCCTACAATGAGCAGTTCTTC; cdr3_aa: CASSPIAGVSYNEQFF
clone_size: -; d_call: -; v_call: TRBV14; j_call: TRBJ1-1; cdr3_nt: TGTGCCAGCAGCCAATGGGGCAGCATGAACACTGAAGCTTTCTTT; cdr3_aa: CASSQWGSMNTEAFF
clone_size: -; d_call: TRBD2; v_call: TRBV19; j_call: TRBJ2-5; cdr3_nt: TGTGCCAGTAGTATTGGGGTTAGCGGGGGGCCTTCCGAGACCCAGTACTTC; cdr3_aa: CASSIGVSGGPSETQYF
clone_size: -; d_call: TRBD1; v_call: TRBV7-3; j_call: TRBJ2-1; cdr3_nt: TGTGCCAGCAGCTCGTCTGTAGGGGGCTTCAATGAGCAGTTCTTC; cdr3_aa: CASSSSVGGFNEQFF
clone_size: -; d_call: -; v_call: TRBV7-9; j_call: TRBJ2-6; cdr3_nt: TGTGCCAGCAGCTTCCTAAGCTCTGGGGCCAACGTCCTGACTTTC; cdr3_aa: CASSFLSSGANVLTF
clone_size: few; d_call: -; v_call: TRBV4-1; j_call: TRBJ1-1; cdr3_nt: TGCGCCAGCAGCCACCGGACAGACTTTAACACTGAAGCTTTCTTT; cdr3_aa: CASSHRTDFNTEAFF
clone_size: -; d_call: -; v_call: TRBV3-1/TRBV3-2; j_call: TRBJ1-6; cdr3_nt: TGTGCCAGCAGCCCCGAAGCGGGCAGAATACATAATTCACCCCTCCACTTT; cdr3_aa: CASSPEAGRIHNSPLHF
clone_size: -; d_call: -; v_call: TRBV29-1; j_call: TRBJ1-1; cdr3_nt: TGCAGCGTTGACTACGGGGGAGGTTTCGCTGAAGCTTTCTTT; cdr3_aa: CSVDYGGGFAEAFF
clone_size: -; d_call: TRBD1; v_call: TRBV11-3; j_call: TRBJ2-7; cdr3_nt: TGTGCCAGCAGCCCGGGACAGGGGGGCGAGCAGTACTTC; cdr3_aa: CASSPGQGGEQYF
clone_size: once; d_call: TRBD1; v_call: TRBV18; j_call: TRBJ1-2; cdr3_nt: TGTGCCAGCTCACCGGGGACAGGGCGCGGTGGCTACACCTTC; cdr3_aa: CASSPGTGRGGYTF
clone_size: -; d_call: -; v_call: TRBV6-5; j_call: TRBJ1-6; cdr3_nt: TGTGCCAGCAGGCGGGAACAAGGTCATAATTCACCCCTCCACTTT; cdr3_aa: CASRREQGHNSPLHF
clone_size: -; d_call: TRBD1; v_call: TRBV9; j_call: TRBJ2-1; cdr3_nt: TGTGCCAGCAGCGAGGGGACAGGAAGCTCCTACAATGAGCAGTTCTTC; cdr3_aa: CASSEGTGSSYNEQFF
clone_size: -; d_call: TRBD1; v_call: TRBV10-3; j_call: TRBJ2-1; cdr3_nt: TGTGCCATCAGTGAGGGTTCGGGACAGCTCTACAATGAGCAGTTCTTC; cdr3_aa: CAISEGSGQLYNEQFF
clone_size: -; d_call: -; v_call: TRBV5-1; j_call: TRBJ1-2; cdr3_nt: TGCGCCAGCAGCCGGGAGGGGGTTGATGGCTACACCTTC; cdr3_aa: CASSREGVDGYTF
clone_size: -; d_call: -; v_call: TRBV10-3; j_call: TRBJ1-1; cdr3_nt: TGTGCCATCAGTGAGTCCACAGGGATCACTGAAGCTTTCTTT; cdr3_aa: CAISESTGITEAFF
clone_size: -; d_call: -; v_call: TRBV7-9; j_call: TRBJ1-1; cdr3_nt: TGTGCCAGCAGCGTCACAGGGAACACTGAAGCTTTCTTT; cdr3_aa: CASSVTGNTEAFF
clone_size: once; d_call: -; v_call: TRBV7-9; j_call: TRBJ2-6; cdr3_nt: TGTGCCAGCAGCTTGACGGGCTCTGGGGCCAACGTCCTGACTTTC; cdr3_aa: CASSLTGSGANVLTF
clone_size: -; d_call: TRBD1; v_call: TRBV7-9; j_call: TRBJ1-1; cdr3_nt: TGTGCCAGCAGCCCAGGACAGGGGAAGGGGAACACTGAAGCTTTCTTT; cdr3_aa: CASSPGQGKGNTEAFF
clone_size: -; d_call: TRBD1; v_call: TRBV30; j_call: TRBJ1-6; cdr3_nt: TGTGCCTGGAGTGTATCCGCCCACCGGGACAGGGTGCTCCCCTATAATTCACCCCTCCACTTT; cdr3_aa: CAWSVSAHRDRVLPYNSPLHF
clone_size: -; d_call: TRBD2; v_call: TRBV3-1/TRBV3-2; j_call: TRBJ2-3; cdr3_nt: TGTGCCAGCAGCCAAGATTGGAGCGGGGGGGCCGATACGCAGTATTTT; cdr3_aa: CASSQDWSGGADTQYF
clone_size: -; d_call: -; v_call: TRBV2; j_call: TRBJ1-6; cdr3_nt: TGTGCCAGCAGTGAACGGGGGGGGATTTCACCCCTCCACTTT; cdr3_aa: CASSERGGISPLHF
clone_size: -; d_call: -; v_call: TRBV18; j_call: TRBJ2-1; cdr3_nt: TGTGCCAGCTCACTCGCCGGGACTGGGGGTGGGTCCGCTAACAATGAGCAGTTCTTC; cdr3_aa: CASSLAGTGGGSANNEQFF
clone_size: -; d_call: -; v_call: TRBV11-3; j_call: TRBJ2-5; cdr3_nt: TGTGCCAGCAGCTGGAATCAGGATCAAGAGACCCAGTACTTC; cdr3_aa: CASSWNQDQETQYF
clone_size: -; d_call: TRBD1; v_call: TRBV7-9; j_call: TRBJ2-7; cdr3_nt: TGTGCCAGCAGTCCTATAGGGACAGCCCTCTCCTACGAGCAGTACTTC; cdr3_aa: CASSPIGTALSYEQYF
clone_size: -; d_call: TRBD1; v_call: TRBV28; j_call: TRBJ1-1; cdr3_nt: TGTGCCAGCAGCCACGACAGGGTCGTAATGCCTGAAGCTTTCTTT; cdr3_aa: CASSHDRVVMPEAFF
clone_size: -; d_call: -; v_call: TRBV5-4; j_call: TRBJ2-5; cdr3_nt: TGTGCCAGCAGGGACCGACAGATCCAAGAGACCCAGTACTTC; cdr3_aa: CASRDRQIQETQYF
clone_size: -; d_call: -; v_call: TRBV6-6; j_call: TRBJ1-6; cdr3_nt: TGTGCCAGCAGTTTGAACAGGAATTCACCCCTCCACTTT; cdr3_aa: CASSLNRNSPLHF
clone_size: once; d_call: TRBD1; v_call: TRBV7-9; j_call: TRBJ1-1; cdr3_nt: TGTGCCAGCAGCCGACTGACAGGGGAGTCGGCCACTGAAGCTTTCTTT; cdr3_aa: CASSRLTGESATEAFF
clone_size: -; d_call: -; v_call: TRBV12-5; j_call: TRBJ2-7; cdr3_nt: TGTGCTAGTGGTACCCCACAGTCTTCCTCCTACGAGCAGTACTTC; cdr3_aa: CASGTPQSSSYEQYF
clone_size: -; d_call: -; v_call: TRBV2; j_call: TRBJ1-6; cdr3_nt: TGTGCCAGCAGGACAGAGGATCTCGGGTATAATTCACCCCTCCACTTT; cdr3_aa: CASRTEDLGYNSPLHF
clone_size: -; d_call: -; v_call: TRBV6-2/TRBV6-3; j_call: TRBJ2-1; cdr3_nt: TGTGCCAGCAGTGTCAGGGGAAGCCTCAATGAGCAGTTCTTC; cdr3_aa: CASSVRGSLNEQFF
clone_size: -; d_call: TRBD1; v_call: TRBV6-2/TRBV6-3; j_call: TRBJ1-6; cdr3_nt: TGTGCCAGCAGCTCAACCGGGACAGGGATAGGGACCCTCCACTTT; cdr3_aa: CASSSTGTGIGTLHF